The 25 T cell receptor beta chains presented below share a single source sample, sequenced in a study of CD8 T cells in ankylosing spondylitis. TCRdb re-analysed the 5' RACE reads in MiXCR, keeping a single row per CDR3 protein. The table shows fewer than 550,000 distinct CDR3 sequences, with 5.3% occurring only once. These receptors lack a known antigen. Study results and caveats: Apparently characteristic of ankylosing spondylitis blood was a TCR beta motif (fewer than 10 highly homologous variants).

Input material: blood, either unsorted or a sorted T cell fraction (not recorded which). All receptors derive from a male donor with ankylosing spondylitis.

This clonotype has just a few counts. The chain uses TRBV5-4 and TRBJ1-6; D not resolved. The V end lost 1 base, the J end lost 8 bases, and 4 bases lay between the germline ends. The CDR3 runs to 12 residues. Per the germline V gene, CDR1 is SGHNT and CDR2 is YYREEE (reference sequence). For the CDR3, the DNA is TGTGCCAGCAGCTTGAGCGATTCACCCCTCCACTTT. It specifies CASSLSDSPLHF. Together with reference TRBV5-4 and TRBJ1-6, the CDR3 gives the full variable domain: ETGVTQSPTHLIKTRGQQVTLRCSSQSGHNTVSWYQQALGQGPQFIFQYYREEENGRGNFPPRFSGLQFPNYSSELNVNALELDDSALYLCASSLSDSPLHFGNGTRLTVT.

At least ten counts were recorded for this clonotype. The chain is built from TRBV15 and TRBJ1-2; tentative D call: TRBD1 (5 bases). In germline, CDR1 is LNHNV, CDR2 YYDKDF (reference sequence). Trimming stripped 5 bases from V and 5 bases from J, with 12 bases between. This CDR3 is built from 13 residues. CDR3 region: CATSAQGWYGYTF. The CDR3 DNA is TGTGCCACCAGCGCCCAGGGTTGGTATGGCTACACCTTC.

This clonotype was detected many times. The J gene is TRBJ2-3, the V gene TRBV20-1, with D perhaps TRBD2 (5 bases). This CDR3 comprises 13 residues. Between the trimmed V and J ends, which lost 3 bases and 5 bases, there was a span of 12 bases. Germline V gene data show CDR1 as DFQATT and CDR2 as SNEGSKA (reference sequence). The DNA for the CDR3 is TGCAGTGCTAGTGGAACCGGGATAGATACGCAGTATTTT. This translates into CSASGTGIDTQYF.

This clonotype was recorded many times. The gene calls are TRBV27 and TRBJ1-6, with 8 nucleotides matching TRBD1. Per germline, CDR1 MNHEY and CDR2 SMNVEV (reference sequence). The CDR3 runs to 15 residues. V shed 7 bases and J 7 bases; nucleotides not matched to a gene: 9. CDR3 loop: CASTPLDRGNSPLHF. CDR3 in DNA: TGTGCCAGCACCCCACTCGACAGGGGAAATTCACCCCTCCACTTT.

V gene TRBV28 combines with J gene TRBJ2-7; no clear D gene. CDR3 size: 11 residues. Between the trimmed V and J ends, which lost 5 bases and 4 bases, there was a span of 6 bases. CDR1 and CDR2 (germline): MDHEN, SYDVKM. CDR3 amino acids: CASSRMYEQYF. CDR3 bases: TGTGCCAGCAGTCGGATGTACGAGCAGTACTTC.

At least ten counts were recorded for this clonotype. V usage is TRBV5-1 and J usage is TRBJ2-5; maybe TRBD2 (5 bases). V was cut by 0 bases and J by 2 bases, with 8 bases left in between. There are 14 residues in the CDR3. Germline assignment: CDR1 SGHRS and CDR2 YFSETQ. CDR3 region: CASSLAGRQETQYF. The CDR3 DNA reads as TGCGCCAGCAGCTTGGCGGGGAGACAAGAGACCCAGTACTTC.

This clonotype has at least ten counts. CDR3 DNA: TGTGCCAGCAGCGAAACAGGGGGGGAAAACATTCAGTACTTC. Its protein product is CASSETGGENIQYF. The rearrangement links TRBV28 to TRBJ2-4, with D tentatively TRBD1 (8 bases). CDR1 MDHEN and CDR2 SYDVKM come from the germline V gene. Between the trimmed V and J ends, which lost 6 bases and 5 bases, there was a span of 14 bases. There are 14 residues in the CDR3.

This clonotype was found a few times. The genes are TRBV20-1 and TRBJ2-5, with D possibly being TRBD2 (6 bases). Trimming stripped 5 bases from V and 2 bases from J, with 9 bases between. The length of the CDR3 is 12 residues. Germline loops: CDR1 DFQATT, CDR2 SNEGSKA (reference sequence). In DNA form, the CDR3 reads TGCAGTGCTCGGGGGTTTCAAGAGACCCAGTACTTC. It codes for CSARGFQETQYF.

Ten or more counts support this clonotype. V and J are TRBV5-1 and TRBJ2-3, with unresolved D. The germline CDR1 and CDR2 sequences are SGHRS and YFSETQ. The CDR3 has 15 amino acids. Trimming left V 2 bases short and J 4 bases short, with 14 bases between. The CDR3 protein is CASSFSGPSPDTQYF. CDR3 bases: TGCGCCAGCAGCTTTTCCGGACCCTCTCCAGATACGCAGTATTTT.

This clonotype has ten or more counts. The rearrangement uses TRBV7-9 and TRBJ2-4, with a weak D call TRBD1 (6 bases). V gave up 5 bases and J gave up 0 bases, with 14 bases separating them. The V gene's germline CDR1 is SEHNR and CDR2 FQNEAQ (reference sequence). The length of the CDR3 is 16 residues. The CDR3 loop reads CASSPWQGLAKNIQYF. The CDR3, as DNA: TGTGCCAGCAGCCCTTGGCAGGGGCTAGCCAAAAACATTCAGTACTTC.

This clonotype has only a few counts. The chain carries TRBV6-2 or TRBV6-3 and TRBJ2-7; D is perhaps TRBD1 or TRBD2 (5 bases each). V was clipped by 3 bases and J by 0 bases, with 15 bases between them. The germline V gene encodes CDR1 MNHEY and CDR2 SVGEGT. This CDR3 is built from 16 residues. The CDR3 nucleotides are TGTGCCAGCAGTTATTTCGGGACGGGATACTCCTACGAGCAGTACTTC. Its protein product is CASSYFGTGYSYEQYF.

In its sample, this clonotype was seen many times. The chain has TRBV11-2 and TRBJ1-5, with a weak D call TRBD1 (6 bases). The CDR3 sequence is 16 residues long. Germline V gives CDR1 SGHAT, CDR2 FQNNGV. V was pared by 5 bases and J by 4 bases, with 18 bases between. The CDR3 spells CASSPKTQGSNQPQHF. CDR3 nucleotides: TGTGCCAGCAGCCCCAAGACACAGGGAAGTAATCAGCCCCAGCATTTT.

Ten or more counts support this clonotype. The J gene is TRBJ2-2, the V gene TRBV6-1; D possibly corresponds to TRBD2 (6 bases). Deletions cut 0 bases from V and 5 bases from J, with 7 bases between. The CDR3 sequence is 14 residues long. Germline-derived CDR1 and CDR2 are MNHNS and SASEGT. As DNA, the CDR3 is TGTGCCAGCAGTGAAGCGAGCGGGACCGGGGAGCTGTTTTTT. Protein product: CASSEASGTGELFF.

This clonotype came up many times. V and J are TRBV12-3 or TRBV12-4 and TRBJ2-2; D not resolved. This CDR3 region has 13 residues. V lost 6 bases and J lost 1, with 6 bases in between. This CDR3 reads CASRIRNTGELFF. The CDR3, as DNA: TGTGCCAGCAGGATCCGGAACACCGGGGAGCTGTTTTTT.

This rearrangement joins TRBV25-1 to TRBJ1-2, with 8 positions matching TRBD1. The CDR3 spans 17 residues. V shed 4 bases and J 3 bases; nucleotides not matched to a gene: 13. Germline V gene sequence: CDR1 MGHDK, CDR2 SYGVNS. In DNA, the CDR3 is TGTGCCAGCAGTGGGGGAGACAGGGGCATGTCGGACTATGGCTACACCTTC. Translated: CASSGGDRGMSDYGYTF.

This clonotype was counted many times. CDR3 protein: CATSRELGAYQPQHF. As DNA, the CDR3 is TGTGCCACCAGCAGAGAGTTGGGGGCCTATCAGCCCCAGCATTTT. The gene calls are TRBV15 and TRBJ1-5; the D gene is possibly TRBD1 (6 bases). Germline CDR1 and CDR2: LNHNV and YYDKDF (reference sequence). The CDR3 totals 15 residues. V lost 0 bases and J 5 bases, leaving 11 bases between the germline ends.

As for this clonotype: A much larger clone lies a single base off, so this may be a read error. In this CDR3 the conserved last residue, phenylalanine or tryptophan, is missing, so a read error is likely. The DNA is omitted, as the CDR3 cannot be located on it reliably, and the CDR3 follows TCRdb's listing. The chain links TRBV5-1 to TRBJ2-7. The CDR3 is 8 amino acids in total, end residues counted. CDR1 and CDR2 from the germline V gene are SGHRS and YFSETQ. CDR3 loop: CASPIWYL.

This clonotype appeared many times. The chain employs TRBV20-1 and TRBJ2-2; the D call may be TRBD1 or TRBD2 (5 bases each). The germline CDR1 and CDR2 sequences are DFQATT and SNEGSKA (reference sequence). This CDR3 comprises 13 residues. With 6 bases removed from V and 0 bases from J, the gap between germline ends came to 8 bases. DNA of the CDR3: TGCAGTGCGGGGGTCCCGAACACCGGGGAGCTGTTTTTT. This sequence encodes CSAGVPNTGELFF.

At least ten counts were recorded for this clonotype. V and J are TRBV20-1 and TRBJ1-3; TRBD1 matches 7 bases. In germline, CDR1 is DFQATT, CDR2 SNEGSKA (reference sequence). J lost 2 bases, V lost 1 base, and 2 bases had no gene match. CDR3 length: 14 amino acids. The CDR3 coding sequence is TGCAGTGCTAGAGGGCAGGGGGCTGGAAACACCATATATTTT. Translated, it gives CSARGQGAGNTIYF.

This clonotype was found a few times. V usage is TRBV5-1 and J usage is TRBJ2-7; 8 nucleotides agree with TRBD1. The CDR3 has 18 amino acids. Germline values: CDR1 SGHRS, CDR2 YFSETQ. The V gene end was trimmed by 3 bases and the J gene end by 2 bases; junction bases not matched to a gene: 16. The CDR3 protein is CASSSQTSRDRTAYEQYF. The DNA for the CDR3 is TGCGCCAGCAGCTCCCAAACCAGCCGGGACAGGACTGCCTACGAGCAGTACTTC. The full variable domain, its missing parts supplied by reference TRBV5-1 and TRBJ2-7, is KAGVTQTPRYLIKTRGQQVTLSCSPISGHRSVSWYQQTPGQGLQFLFEYFSETQRNKGNFPGRFSGRQFSNSRSEMNVSTLELGDSALYLCASSSQTSRDRTAYEQYFGPGTRLTVT.

This clonotype was counted ten times or more. The chain links TRBV10-3 to TRBJ2-7, with D maybe TRBD2 (5 bases). Germline CDR1 is ENHRY and CDR2 is SYGVKD. This CDR3 has 11 residues. The V end lost 10 bases, the J end lost 4 bases, and 11 bases lay between the germline ends. CDR3 DNA sequence: TGTGCCACCACAACGGGATACGAGCAGTACTTC. This translates into CATTTGYEQYF.

Worth noting for this clonotype: Being one base from a much bigger clone, this may be a read error. The genes are TRBV6-4 and TRBJ2-2, with D tentatively TRBD2 (5 bases). The CDR3 covers 14 residues. Per the germline V gene, CDR1 is MRHNA and CDR2 is SNTAGT. The DNA of the CDR3 is TGTCCCAGCAGTGACACCGGGGACACCGGGGAGCTGTTTTTT. It specifies CPSSDTGDTGELFF.

The chain couples TRBV7-2 to TRBJ2-7; D could derive from TRBD1 or TRBD2 (5 bases each). Per the germline V gene, CDR1 is SGHTA and CDR2 is FQGNSA. Between the trimmed V and J ends, which lost 4 bases and 2 bases, there was a span of 9 bases. CDR3 length: 13 amino acids. CDR3: CASSSGATYEQYF. In nucleotides, the CDR3 is TGTGCCAGCAGCTCCGGGGCTACCTACGAGCAGTACTTC.

Ten or more counts support this clonotype. This chain joins TRBV29-1 and TRBJ1-3; a weak D match, TRBD1 (5 bases). Germline-derived CDR1 and CDR2 are SQVTM and ANQGSEA. The V gene lost 7 bases and the J gene lost 0 bases, with 10 bases spanning the gap. The CDR3 has 13 residues. CDR3 region: CSASRVSGNTIYF. The CDR3 DNA reads TGCAGCGCCAGCAGGGTCTCTGGAAACACCATATATTTT.

Many counts were recorded for this clonotype. This sequence joins TRBV20-1 and TRBJ2-3, with D perhaps assigned TRBD1 or TRBD2 (6 bases each). The CDR3 spans 15 residues. The V end lost 7 bases, the J end lost 0 bases, and 17 bases lay between the germline ends. Germline V CDR1 and CDR2: DFQATT, SNEGSKA (reference sequence). DNA for the CDR3: TGCAGTGTATCACCCCGGGGGCCCAGCACAGATACGCAGTATTTT. It specifies CSVSPRGPSTDTQYF.